Below are 29 T cell receptor beta chains sequenced from a single sample in a study of shared clonotypes between healthy human individuals. Profiling relied on immunoSEQ multiplex PCR, and the TCRdb table lists in-frame clones only, not all of them. The profile covers some 470,000 clones, with less than 80% appearing a single time and approximately 12% taken by the ten largest. The sample taken for sequencing was PBMCs. Receptor source: a woman in her 40s in good health. Some clones in this sample may be carry-over from other donors' samples.

This clone has just a few counts. V gene TRBV9 combines with J gene TRBJ2-2; D might be TRBD2 (5 bases). Germline V gene data show CDR1 as SGDLS and CDR2 as YYNGEE. Trimming removed 2 bases from V and 5 bases from J, with 13 bases in between. The CDR3 spans 15 residues. CDR3 coding DNA: TGTGCCAGCAGCGTGGGGAGTCCCCCGACCGGGGAGCTGTTTTTT. Its protein product is CASSVGSPPTGELFF.

Concerning this clone: This sample includes further DNA sequences coding for the same CDR3. This sequence joins TRBV18 and TRBJ1-4; perhaps TRBD1 as D (5 bases). The CDR3 sequence is 15 residues long. Trimming took 6 bases from V and 8 from J, leaving 19 bases between them. Germline assignment: CDR1 KGHSH and CDR2 LQKENI. CDR3 in amino acids: CASSVLPQGREKLFF. In nucleotides, the CDR3 is TGTGCCAGCTCCGTATTGCCCCAGGGTCGGGAAAAACTGTTTTTT.

J is TRBJ2-3 and V is TRBV5-8, with D possibly TRBD1 on 5 matching bases. The CDR3 sequence is 13 residues long. Trimming shortened V by 6 bases and J by 2 bases, and 10 bases separated the two germline ends. Germline V gene data show CDR1 as SGHTS and CDR2 as YDEGEE. CDR3 amino acids: CASNRIITDTQYF. The CDR3 DNA reads as TGTGCCAGCAACAGGATAATCACAGATACGCAGTATTTT.

V and J are TRBV9 and TRBJ2-2; D not resolved. The CDR3 spans 14 residues. Germline V CDR1 and CDR2: SGDLS, YYNGEE. Trimming took 0 bases from V and 6 from J, leaving 9 bases between them. CDR3 residues: CASSVDWSPGELFF. CDR3 bases: TGTGCCAGCAGCGTAGACTGGTCACCCGGGGAGCTGTTTTTT.

V is TRBV11-2 and J is TRBJ2-7, with 7 positions matching TRBD2. The CDR3 is 12 amino acids. CDR1 SGHAT and CDR2 FQNNGV come from the germline V gene. V was pared by 2 bases and J by 7 bases, with 2 bases of the junction left unmatched. The CDR3 DNA follows: TGTGCCAGCAGCTTAACCGGGAGGGAGCAGTACTTC. Its translation: CASSLTGREQYF. Supplemented by reference TRBV11-2 and TRBJ2-7, the full variable domain reads EAGVAQSPRYKIIEKRQSVAFWCNPISGHATLYWYQQILGQGPKLLIQFQNNGVVDDSQLPKDRFSAERLKGVDSTLKIQPAKLEDSAVYLCASSLTGREQYFGPGTRLTVT.

The V call is TRBV19, the J call TRBJ2-5, with 9 bases fitting TRBD2. The CDR3 loop spans 13 amino acids. Germline lookup yields CDR1 LNHDA and CDR2 SQIVND (reference sequence). V dropped 10 bases and J dropped 1; count of bases not matched to a gene: 4. The CDR3 nucleotides read TGTGCCACCACTAGCGGGTTCCAAGAGACCCAGTACTTC. Amino acids: CATTSGFQETQYF.

This clone occurred a few times. The chain carries TRBV7-2 and TRBJ2-7; D gene unclear. This CDR3 spans 12 amino acids. Germline V lookup: CDR1 SGHTA, CDR2 FQGNSA. Trimming took off 1 base at V and 2 bases at J, with 3 bases between the two ends. The CDR3 loop is CASSLGAYEQYF. CDR3 bases: TGTGCCAGCAGCTTAGGGGCCTACGAGCAGTACTTC.

J is TRBJ2-3 and V is TRBV5-6; weak D call: TRBD2 (5 bases). Trimming took off 3 bases at V and 1 base at J, with 9 bases between the two ends. CDR1 is SGHDT and CDR2 is YYEEEE in the germline V gene. This CDR3 is built from 14 residues. The CDR3, as DNA: TGTGCCAGCAGCTCGAGCGGACGCACAGATACGCAGTATTTT. Encoded protein: CASSSSGRTDTQYF.

V usage is TRBV9 and J usage is TRBJ2-7; D is undetermined. This CDR3 spans 14 amino acids. V dropped 2 bases and J dropped 2 bases, with 11 bases sitting between them. The germline CDR1 and CDR2 sequences are SGDLS and YYNGEE. The CDR3 region is CASSVGSGPYEQYF. The CDR3 nucleotides are TGTGCCAGCAGCGTCGGTTCGGGCCCCTACGAGCAGTACTTC.

The gene calls are TRBV2 and TRBJ2-5; 8 nucleotides match TRBD2. The CDR3 has 13 amino acids. Germline V gene lookup returns CDR1 SNHLY and CDR2 FYNNEI. V lost 6 bases to trimming and J lost 4 bases; unmatched junction nucleotides: 4. CDR3 loop: CASSGLARETQYF. The CDR3 bases are TGTGCCAGCAGCGGACTAGCTCGAGAGACCCAGTACTTC.

This clone was seen a few times. V is TRBV30 and J is TRBJ2-7, with D possibly being TRBD2 (6 bases). Deletions cut 0 bases from V and 2 bases from J, with 14 bases between. Looked up from germline, CDR1 is GTSNPN and CDR2 is SVGIG (reference sequence). CDR3 length equals 15 residues. CDR3 nucleotides: TGTGCCTGGAGTGTTAGGTCTGGCGGGGCCTACGAGCAGTACTTC. It translates to CAWSVRSGGAYEQYF.

The chain links TRBV27 to TRBJ2-7; 7 nucleotides match TRBD1. Germline V lookup: CDR1 MNHEY, CDR2 SMNVEV (reference sequence). The CDR3 length is 14 residues. V was clipped by 6 bases and J by 3 bases; unmatched bases: 8. CDR3 coding DNA: TGTGCCAGCAGAGACAGGGCCGAGTACTACGAGCAGTACTTC. It yields the protein CASRDRAEYYEQYF.

On this clone itself: Other DNA sequences in the sample encode the same CDR3. The chain links TRBV5-1 to TRBJ2-7; D call uncertain. Germline V gene data show CDR1 as SGHRS and CDR2 as YFSETQ. The V end was cut by 0 bases, the J end by 0 bases, with 7 bases between. The CDR3 length is 14 residues. In DNA form, the CDR3 reads TGCGCCAGCAGCTTGGACTCAAGCTCCTACGAGCAGTACTTC. It specifies CASSLDSSSYEQYF.

The J gene is TRBJ2-7, the V gene TRBV4-1, with 9 bases matching TRBD1. Losses at the gene ends were 1 base for V and 5 bases for J; bases not matched to a gene: 6. Germline V lookup: CDR1 MGHRA, CDR2 YSYEKL. The CDR3 covers 15 residues. The chain's CDR3 is CASSQVWDRVNEQYF. The CDR3 DNA sequence: TGCGCCAGCAGCCAAGTATGGGACAGGGTAAACGAGCAGTACTTC.

This clone was seen only once. The rearrangement links TRBV5-4 to TRBJ1-4; 8 nucleotides line up with TRBD1. V lost 0 bases to trimming and J lost 4 bases; unmatched junction nucleotides: 5. Germline lookup yields CDR1 SGHNT and CDR2 YYREEE (reference sequence). The CDR3 is 16 residues long. For the CDR3, the DNA is TGTGCCAGCAGCTTGGGGACAGGGTATGGTAATGAAAAACTGTTTTTT. As protein: CASSLGTGYGNEKLFF.

This chain connects TRBV5-1 to TRBJ2-1, with TRBD2 identical over 9 bases. The CDR3 sequence is 14 residues long. Germline-derived CDR1 and CDR2 are SGHRS and YFSETQ. J was trimmed by 8 bases and V by 4 bases; bases with no gene match: 7. The CDR3 protein is CASSIAGAGDEQFF. The CDR3 region has the DNA TGCGCCAGCAGCATAGCGGGAGCAGGTGATGAGCAGTTCTTC. The whole variable domain, filled in from reference TRBV5-1 and TRBJ2-1, reads KAGVTQTPRYLIKTRGQQVTLSCSPISGHRSVSWYQQTPGQGLQFLFEYFSETQRNKGNFPGRFSGRQFSNSRSEMNVSTLELGDSALYLCASSIAGAGDEQFFGPGTRLTVL.

The chain is built from TRBV29-1 and TRBJ2-5; possible D gene TRBD2, 6 bases. The V and J ends lost 6 bases and 5 bases respectively, with 16 bases between them. The CDR3 covers 13 residues. Germline V gene sequence: CDR1 SQVTM, CDR2 ANQGSEA. CDR3 sequence reads: CSVSRGWRETQYF. The CDR3 bases are TGCAGCGTCTCCCGGGGGTGGCGCGAGACCCAGTACTTC.

The chain couples TRBV29-1 to TRBJ2-3, with 7 bases lining up with TRBD2. With V trimmed by 4 bases and J by 0 bases, 7 bases remained unmatched. Germline values: CDR1 SQVTM, CDR2 ANQGSEA. CDR3 length equals 15 residues. CDR3 DNA sequence: TGCAGCGTTGGGGCCGGGGGGTATAGCACAGATACGCAGTATTTT. Protein: CSVGAGGYSTDTQYF.

This clone has just a few counts. The chain carries TRBV4-2 and TRBJ1-4; D possibly corresponds to TRBD1 (5 bases). The ends were cut back, 1 base at V and 7 bases at J, with 13 bases in the middle. The CDR3 runs to 15 residues. Germline V gene sequence: CDR1 LGHNA, CDR2 YNFKEQ. CDR3 sequence: CASSQAPQGGEKLFF. In DNA, the CDR3 is TGTGCCAGCAGCCAAGCCCCGCAGGGCGGTGAAAAACTGTTTTTT.

This rearrangement joins TRBV11-2 to TRBJ1-5, with 8 nucleotides matching TRBD1. Germline CDR1 is SGHAT and CDR2 is FQNNGV. The CDR3 totals 14 residues. The V segment lost 3 bases and the J segment 5 bases; nucleotides outside the gene matches: 3. The CDR3 DNA reads as TGTGCCAGCAGCTTCTCGGACAGGGATCAGCCCCAGCATTTT. Translating gives CASSFSDRDQPQHF.

The chain combines TRBV4-2 with TRBJ2-5; D perhaps matches TRBD1 (5 bases). Gene TRBJ2-7 matches the end of the DNA better, so the J call may be wrong. The germline V gene encodes CDR1 LGHNA and CDR2 YNFKEQ. This CDR3 comprises 16 residues. The CDR3 sequence is CASSQDMGDSSYEQYF. The CDR3 DNA reads TGTGCCAGCAGCCAAGACATGGGTGACAGCTCCTACGAGCAGTACTTC.

This clone was found a few times. This chain connects TRBV19 to TRBJ2-7; D could derive from TRBD1 or TRBD2 (5 bases each). Germline V gene data show CDR1 as LNHDA and CDR2 as SQIVND (reference sequence). CDR3 length: 13 amino acids. Trimming cost V 6 bases and J 0 bases, with 9 bases left between them. The CDR3, as DNA: TGTGCCAGTAGACCAGGGAGCTCCTACGAGCAGTACTTC. This codes for CASRPGSSYEQYF.

The J gene is TRBJ2-2, the V gene TRBV4-2; D might be TRBD1 or TRBD2, each matching 5 bases. This CDR3 is 14 amino acids long. Germline CDR1 LGHNA, CDR2 YNFKEQ. The germline V and J ends were trimmed by 1 base and 3 bases, with 6 bases remaining between them. The CDR3 DNA sequence: TGTGCCAGCAGCCAAGGAGGGGACACCGGGGAGCTGTTTTTT. This codes for CASSQGGDTGELFF.

The rearrangement joins TRBV7-9 to TRBJ2-1; TRBD2 is a possible D gene (5 bases). This CDR3 spans 15 amino acids. The V and J ends lost 4 bases and 1 base respectively, with 11 bases between them. Germline CDR1 SEHNR, CDR2 FQNEAQ (reference sequence). CDR3 nucleotides: TGTGCCAGCAGCTCACACGGGGTGTCCTACAATGAGCAGTTCTTC. It specifies CASSSHGVSYNEQFF. Filled out from reference TRBV7-9 and TRBJ2-1, the complete variable domain reads DTGVSQNPRHKITKRGQNVTFRCDPISEHNRLYWYRQTLGQGPEFLTYFQNEAQLEKSRLLSDRFSAERPKGSFSTLEIQRTEQGDSAMYLCASSSHGVSYNEQFFGPGTRLTVL.

As regards this clone: At the DNA level, this CDR3 is encoded by other sequences in the same sample as well. The chain couples TRBV28 to TRBJ2-7; 9 nucleotides line up with TRBD1. Germline lookup yields CDR1 MDHEN and CDR2 SYDVKM. The CDR3 runs 15 residues. Trimming took 3 bases from V and 1 from J; bases not matched to a gene: 4. The CDR3 bases are TGTGCCAGCAGTTTGCCGGGACAGGGATCCTACGAGCAGTACTTC. It is translated as CASSLPGQGSYEQYF. Looking up the rest from reference TRBV28 and TRBJ2-7 gives the full variable domain: DVKVTQSSRYLVKRTGEKVFLECVQDMDHENMFWYRQDPGLGLRLIYFSYDVKMKEKGDIPEGYSVSREKKERFSLILESASTNQTSMYLCASSLPGQGSYEQYFGPGTRLTVT.

The chain combines TRBV6-1 with TRBJ1-1; D uncertain. The V gene's germline CDR1 is MNHNS and CDR2 SASEGT. Trimming took 3 bases from V and 6 from J, leaving 11 bases between them. The CDR3 length is 13 residues. CDR3 DNA: TGTGCCAGCAGTGAGGAGGGATTCGCTGAAGCTTTCTTT. It is translated as CASSEEGFAEAFF.

This clone was picked up one time. V is TRBV6-5 and J is TRBJ1-3; D not resolved. Germline V gives CDR1 MNHEY, CDR2 SVGAGI. The CDR3 is 16 amino acids. Trimming cost V 0 bases and J 0 bases, with 9 bases left between them. The DNA of the CDR3 is TGTGCCAGCAGTTACTCAGGCGTCAGCTCTGGAAACACCATATATTTT. This sequence encodes CASSYSGVSSGNTIYF.

The chain combines TRBV5-8 with TRBJ2-1, with TRBD2 matching over 8 bases. J was trimmed by 1 base and V by 4 bases; bases with no gene match: 7. The CDR3 spans 16 residues. Germline V gene data show CDR1 as SGHTS and CDR2 as YDEGEE. The DNA of the CDR3 is TGTGCCAGCAGCCTAATACTAGCGGTGTCCTACAATGAGCAGTTCTTC. Protein sequence: CASSLILAVSYNEQFF. Complete variable domain (other parts from reference TRBV5-8 and TRBJ2-1): EAGVTQSPTHLIKTRGQQATLRCSPISGHTSVYWYQQALGLGLQFLLWYDEGEERNRGNFPPRFSGRQFPNYSSELNVNALELEDSALYLCASSLILAVSYNEQFFGPGTRLTVL.

The rearrangement uses TRBV28 and TRBJ2-1; 9 bases align to TRBD1. The germline gives CDR1 MDHEN, CDR2 SYDVKM. This CDR3 spans 17 amino acids. The V segment lost 6 bases and the J segment 5 bases; nucleotides outside the gene matches: 14. CDR3 sequence (DNA): TGTGCCAGCAGCGAAGTTTGGGGGACAGGGAGGCACAATGAGCAGTTCTTC. Encoded protein: CASSEVWGTGRHNEQFF.